The rows below give T cell receptor beta chains drawn from one sample of a study of blood T cell repertoires in COVID-19. Clones were read by immunoSEQ multiplex PCR, and TCRdb kept only the in-frame ones, dropping some. The table has 150,000 to 200,000 clones, about nine tenths seen once. The material sequenced was peripheral blood. Receptors originate from a middle-aged man with acute or convalescent COVID-19. Each CDR3 is given with its conserved first and last residue. D genes are given only for firm matches. Clone size is stated in some rows and not others, as once, few, many or a class when expanded.

V: TRBV5-4; J: TRBJ1-1; size: NA; D: NA; DNA: TGTGCCAGCAGCCAACCACAGGGCCTCGGCACTGAAGCTTTCTTT; CDR3: CASSQPQGLGTEAFF
V: TRBV29-1; J: TRBJ2-3; size: NA; D: TRBD2; DNA: TGCAGCGTCAGCAGCGGGGGGGCCTTAGATACGCAGTATTTT; CDR3: CSVSSGGALDTQYF
V: TRBV14; J: TRBJ2-1; size: once; D: NA; DNA: TGTGCCAGCAGCCAAGTTCTTCGGGATGAGCAGTTCTTC; CDR3: CASSQVLRDEQFF
V: TRBV6-1; J: TRBJ1-6; size: once; D: TRBD1; DNA: TGTGCCAGCAGTGAAGACGGGACAGTCCGTTCACCCCTCCACTTT; CDR3: CASSEDGTVRSPLHF
V: TRBV6-1; J: TRBJ2-7; size: NA; D: NA; DNA: TGTGCCAGCAGTGAAGGCGGAGGGGTCTACGAGCAGTACTTC; CDR3: CASSEGGGVYEQYF
V: TRBV7-8; J: TRBJ2-7; size: NA; D: TRBD1; DNA: TGTGCCAGCAGCCTGGGGACAGGCGAGCAGTACTTC; CDR3: CASSLGTGEQYF
V: TRBV5-1; J: TRBJ2-7; size: NA; D: NA; DNA: TGCGCCAGCAGCCCCCGGTCGCCGAACTACGAGCAGTACTTC; CDR3: CASSPRSPNYEQYF
V: TRBV7-9; J: TRBJ1-4; size: NA; D: NA; DNA: TGTGCCAGCAGCTTACAGGGCAGGGCGGATACAACTAATGAAAAACTGTTTTTT; CDR3: CASSLQGRADTTNEKLFF
V: TRBV3-1/TRBV3-2; J: TRBJ2-5; size: NA; D: NA; DNA: TGTGCCAGCAGCCCATCATGGACAGCCGAGACCCAGTACTTC; CDR3: CASSPSWTAETQYF
V: TRBV7-9; J: TRBJ2-5; size: NA; D: NA; DNA: TGTGCCAGCAGCTCAGTCCTAGGGACTTCCCAAGAGACCCAGTACTTC; CDR3: CASSSVLGTSQETQYF
V: TRBV30; J: TRBJ1-1; size: NA; D: TRBD1; DNA: TGTGCCTCTTCCGGGACAGGGACGAACACTGAAGCTTTCTTT; CDR3: CASSGTGTNTEAFF
V: TRBV11-2; J: TRBJ2-2; size: NA; D: NA; DNA: TGTGCCAGCAGCCACGGTATGGGGCCCTTCAACACCGGGGAGCTGTTTTTT; CDR3: CASSHGMGPFNTGELFF
V: TRBV5-4; J: TRBJ1-2; size: NA; D: NA; DNA: TGTGCCAGCAGCGGGGGACCCCGGGGAGGCTATGGCTACACCTTC; CDR3: CASSGGPRGGYGYTF
V: TRBV9; J: TRBJ1-5; size: NA; D: NA; DNA: TGTGCCAGCAGCGTTTCGGGTGAACAGCCCCAGCATTTT; CDR3: CASSVSGEQPQHF
V: TRBV4-3; J: TRBJ1-2; size: NA; D: TRBD1; DNA: TGCGCCAGCAGCCCCGGACAGGGGGGTAACTATGGCTACACCTTC; CDR3: CASSPGQGGNYGYTF
V: TRBV7-6; J: TRBJ2-5; size: NA; D: NA; DNA: TGTGCCAGCAGCTTAGCTACTGCGGAGACCCAGTACTTC; CDR3: CASSLATAETQYF
V: TRBV6-4; J: TRBJ2-3; size: few; D: TRBD2; DNA: TGTGCCAGCAGTGACTCCGGGACTAGCGGGGGGTTGGATACGCAGTATTTT; CDR3: CASSDSGTSGGLDTQYF
V: TRBV30; J: TRBJ1-1; size: once; D: NA; DNA: TGTGCCTGGAGTGTTCTCGGGGACACTGAAGCTTTCTTT; CDR3: CAWSVLGDTEAFF
V: TRBV11-2; J: TRBJ1-4; size: NA; D: NA; DNA: TGTGCCAGCAGCTTAGACAAACGGGGGGGCAGGGCGAGTAATGAAAAACTGTTTTTT; CDR3: CASSLDKRGGRASNEKLFF
V: TRBV11-2; J: TRBJ1-1; size: NA; D: NA; DNA: TGTGCCAGCAGCCGAGACCATCAGGGGAGGAACACTGAAGCTTTCTTT; CDR3: CASSRDHQGRNTEAFF
V: TRBV4-3; J: TRBJ2-3; size: once; D: TRBD2; DNA: TGCGCCAGCAGCCAAGATGCTAGCGGGGTCATGGATACGCAGTATTTT; CDR3: CASSQDASGVMDTQYF
V: TRBV3-1/TRBV3-2; J: TRBJ1-2; size: NA; D: NA; DNA: TGTGCCAGCAGCCAAGGGACATATGGCTACACCTTC; CDR3: CASSQGTYGYTF
V: TRBV6-1; J: TRBJ1-1; size: few; D: NA; DNA: TGTGCCAGCAGTGAAGATCAGGGGTGGGGTGAAGCTTTCTTT; CDR3: CASSEDQGWGEAFF
V: TRBV6-2/TRBV6-3; J: TRBJ1-1; size: NA; D: NA; DNA: TGTGCCAGCAGTTACGCCGGGACACGAGACACTGAAGCTTTCTTT; CDR3: CASSYAGTRDTEAFF
V: TRBV9; J: TRBJ1-3; size: NA; D: NA; DNA: TGTGCCAGCAGCTCCGGGACTGGAAACACCATATATTTT; CDR3: CASSSGTGNTIYF
V: TRBV4-3; J: TRBJ2-7; size: once; D: NA; DNA: TGCGCCAGCAGCCCAGGGGCTCTCACCTACGAGCAGTACTTC; CDR3: CASSPGALTYEQYF
V: TRBV10-2; J: TRBJ1-5; size: NA; D: NA; DNA: TGCGCCAGCAGTGAGAGGGGCGTCTTCAATCAGCCCCAGCATTTT; CDR3: CASSERGVFNQPQHF